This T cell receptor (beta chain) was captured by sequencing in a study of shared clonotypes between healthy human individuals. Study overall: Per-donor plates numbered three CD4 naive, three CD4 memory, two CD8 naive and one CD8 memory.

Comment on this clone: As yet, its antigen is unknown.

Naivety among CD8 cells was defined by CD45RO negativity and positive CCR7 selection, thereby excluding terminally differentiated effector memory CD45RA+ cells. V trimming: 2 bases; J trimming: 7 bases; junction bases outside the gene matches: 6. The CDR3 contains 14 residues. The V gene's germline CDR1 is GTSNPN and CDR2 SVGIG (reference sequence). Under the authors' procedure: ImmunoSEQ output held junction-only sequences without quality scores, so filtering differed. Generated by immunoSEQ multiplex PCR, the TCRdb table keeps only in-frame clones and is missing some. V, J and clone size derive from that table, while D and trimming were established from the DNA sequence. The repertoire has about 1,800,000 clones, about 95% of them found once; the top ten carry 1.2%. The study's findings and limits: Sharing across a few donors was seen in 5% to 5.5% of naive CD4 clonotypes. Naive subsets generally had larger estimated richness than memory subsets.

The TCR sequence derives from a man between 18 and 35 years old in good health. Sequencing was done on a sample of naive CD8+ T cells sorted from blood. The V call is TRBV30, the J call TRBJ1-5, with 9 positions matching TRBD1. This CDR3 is CAWSHGQGRQPQHF. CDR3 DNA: TGTGCCTGGAGTCACGGACAGGGGAGACAGCCCCAGCATTTT. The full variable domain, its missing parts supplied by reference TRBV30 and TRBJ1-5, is SQTIHQWPATLVQPVGSPLSLECTVEGTSNPNLYWYRQAAGRGLQLLFYSVGIGQISSEVPQNLSASRPQDRQFILSSKKLLLSDSGFYLCAWSHGQGRQPQHFGDGTRLSIL.